This TCR beta chain was captured in a study of blood T cell repertoires in COVID-19. Study-level information: Samples came from the United States, Italy and Spain, spanning acute and convalescent COVID-19. T cells, B-cell-depleted T cells, or PBMCs provided the cDNA or gDNA that served as material.

V was pared by 6 bases and J by 5 bases, with 5 bases of the junction left unmatched. The CDR3 length is 14 residues. Germline CDR1 reads SGHAT; CDR2 reads FQNNGV. Authors' methods: Counts of nucleated cells, estimated from reference gene primer amplification, were obtained. Clones were read by immunoSEQ multiplex PCR, and TCRdb kept only the in-frame ones, dropping some. D and trimming come from the DNA, and the V and J calls and clone size come from that table. The sample includes 220,000 or so clones, more than 75% of them seen just once. Material for sequencing was peripheral blood. The chain couples TRBV11-2 to TRBJ1-3; 9 nucleotides line up with TRBD1. The source of this sequence is a woman older than 75 with COVID-19, enrolled during active disease. For the CDR3, the DNA is TGTGCCAGCAGTGCCGGGACAGGGAGAAACACCATATATTTT. This translates into CASSAGTGRNTIYF.